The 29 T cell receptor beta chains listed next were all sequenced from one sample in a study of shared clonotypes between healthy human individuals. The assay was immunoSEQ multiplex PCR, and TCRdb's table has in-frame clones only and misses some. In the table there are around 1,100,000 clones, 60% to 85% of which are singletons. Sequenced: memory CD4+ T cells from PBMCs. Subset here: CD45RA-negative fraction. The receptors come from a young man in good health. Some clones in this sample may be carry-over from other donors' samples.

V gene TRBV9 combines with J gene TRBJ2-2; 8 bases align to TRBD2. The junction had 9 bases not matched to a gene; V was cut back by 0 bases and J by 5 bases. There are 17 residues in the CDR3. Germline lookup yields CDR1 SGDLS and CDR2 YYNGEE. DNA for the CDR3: TGTGCCAGCAGCGTAGCCACCGGACTAGCTCCAACCGGGGAGCTGTTTTTT. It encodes CASSVATGLAPTGELFF.

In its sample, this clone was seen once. The CDR3 sequence: CAWSFRAVDTQYF. The CDR3 nucleotides read TGTGCCTGGAGTTTCCGAGCTGTAGATACGCAGTATTTT. The chain links TRBV30 to TRBJ2-3; unclear D gene. This CDR3 has 13 residues. Trimming shortened V by 2 bases and J by 5 bases, and 11 bases separated the two germline ends. From germline, CDR1 is GTSNPN and CDR2 SVGIG (reference sequence).

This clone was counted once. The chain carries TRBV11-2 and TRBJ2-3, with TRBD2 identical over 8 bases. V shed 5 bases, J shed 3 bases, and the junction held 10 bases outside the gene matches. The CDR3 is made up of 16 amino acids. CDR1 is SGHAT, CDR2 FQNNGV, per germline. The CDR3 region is CASSTQAGDVTDTQYF. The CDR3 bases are TGTGCCAGCAGCACGCAAGCGGGAGACGTAACAGATACGCAGTATTTT.

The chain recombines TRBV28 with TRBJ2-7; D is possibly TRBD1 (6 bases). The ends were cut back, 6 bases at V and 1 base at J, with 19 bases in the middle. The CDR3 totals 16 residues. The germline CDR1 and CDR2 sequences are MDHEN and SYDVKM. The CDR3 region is CASRPATRGLSYEQYF. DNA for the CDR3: TGTGCCAGCAGACCAGCCACCAGGGGTTTATCCTACGAGCAGTACTTC.

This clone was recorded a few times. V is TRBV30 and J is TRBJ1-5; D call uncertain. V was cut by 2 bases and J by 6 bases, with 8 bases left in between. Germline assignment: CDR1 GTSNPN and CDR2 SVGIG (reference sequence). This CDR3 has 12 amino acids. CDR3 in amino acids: CAWSPSRQPQHF. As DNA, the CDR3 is TGTGCCTGGAGTCCCTCTCGTCAGCCCCAGCATTTT.

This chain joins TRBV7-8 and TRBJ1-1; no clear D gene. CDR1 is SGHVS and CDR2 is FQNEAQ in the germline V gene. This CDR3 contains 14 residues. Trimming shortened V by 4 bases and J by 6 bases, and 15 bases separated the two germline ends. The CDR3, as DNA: TGTGCCAGCAGCTCCTATCTGTACGAACCTGAAGCTTTCTTT. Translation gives CASSSYLYEPEAFF.

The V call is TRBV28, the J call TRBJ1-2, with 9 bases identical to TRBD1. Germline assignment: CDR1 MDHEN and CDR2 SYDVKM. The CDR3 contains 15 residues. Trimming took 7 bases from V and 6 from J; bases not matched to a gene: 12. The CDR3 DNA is TGTGCCAGCACCACCTATGGACAGGGGAGGCATGGCTACACCTTC. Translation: CASTTYGQGRHGYTF.

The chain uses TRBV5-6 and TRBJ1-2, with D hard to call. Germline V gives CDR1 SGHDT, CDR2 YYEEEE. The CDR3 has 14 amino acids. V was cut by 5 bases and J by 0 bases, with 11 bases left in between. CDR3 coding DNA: TGTGCCAGCAGATTAACCGGGACTAACTATGGCTACACCTTC. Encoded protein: CASRLTGTNYGYTF.

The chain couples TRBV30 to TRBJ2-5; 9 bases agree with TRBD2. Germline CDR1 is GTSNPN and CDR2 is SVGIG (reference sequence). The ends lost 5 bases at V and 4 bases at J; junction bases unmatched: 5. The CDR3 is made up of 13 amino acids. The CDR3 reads CAWGAGGGETQYF. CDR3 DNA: TGTGCCTGGGGTGCGGGAGGGGGAGAGACCCAGTACTTC.

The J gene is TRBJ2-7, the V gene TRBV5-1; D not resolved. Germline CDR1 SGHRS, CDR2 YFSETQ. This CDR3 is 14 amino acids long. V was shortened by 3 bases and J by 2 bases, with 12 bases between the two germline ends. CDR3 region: CASSSGSNTYEQYF. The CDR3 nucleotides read TGCGCCAGCAGCTCAGGATCCAACACCTACGAGCAGTACTTC.

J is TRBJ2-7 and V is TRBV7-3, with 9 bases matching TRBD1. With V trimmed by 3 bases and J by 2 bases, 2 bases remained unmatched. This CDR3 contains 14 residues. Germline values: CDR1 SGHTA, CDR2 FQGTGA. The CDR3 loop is CASSFRQGAYEQYF. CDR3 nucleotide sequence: TGTGCCAGCAGCTTCAGACAGGGGGCCTACGAGCAGTACTTC.

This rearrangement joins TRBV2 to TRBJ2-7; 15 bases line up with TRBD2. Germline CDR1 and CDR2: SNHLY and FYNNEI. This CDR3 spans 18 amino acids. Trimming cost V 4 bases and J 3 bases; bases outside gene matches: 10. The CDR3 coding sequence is TGTGCCAGCAGTGGGGGACTAGCGGGAGGTCGGGGAAACTACGAGCAGTACTTC. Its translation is CASSGGLAGGRGNYEQYF.

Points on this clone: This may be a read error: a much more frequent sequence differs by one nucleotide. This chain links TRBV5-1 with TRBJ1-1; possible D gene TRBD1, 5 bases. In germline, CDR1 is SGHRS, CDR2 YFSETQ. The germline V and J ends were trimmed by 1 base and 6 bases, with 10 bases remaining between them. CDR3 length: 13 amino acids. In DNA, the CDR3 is TGCGCCAGCAGCTTGAGGGGCGGCGCTGAAGCTTTCTTT. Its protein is CASSLRGGAEAFF.

CDR3 region: CASSQGSSGRRETQYF. For the CDR3, the DNA is TGCGCCAGCAGCCAAGGGTCGAGCGGGAGGCGAGAGACCCAGTACTTC. V and J are TRBV4-1 and TRBJ2-5; TRBD2 aligns across 9 bases. J gave up 4 bases and V 1 base, and 7 bases lay outside the gene matches. The V gene's germline CDR1 is MGHRA and CDR2 YSYEKL. The CDR3 has 16 amino acids.

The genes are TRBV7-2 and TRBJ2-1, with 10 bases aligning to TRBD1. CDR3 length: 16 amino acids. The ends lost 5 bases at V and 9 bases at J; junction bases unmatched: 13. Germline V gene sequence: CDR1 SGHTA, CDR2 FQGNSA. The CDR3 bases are TGTGCCAGCAGCCGGAATCCCGGGACAGGGGATGGTGAGCAGTTCTTC. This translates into CASSRNPGTGDGEQFF.

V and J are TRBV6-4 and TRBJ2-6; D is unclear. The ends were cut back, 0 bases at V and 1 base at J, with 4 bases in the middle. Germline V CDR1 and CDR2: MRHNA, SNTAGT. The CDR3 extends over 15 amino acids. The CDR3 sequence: CASSDSGSGANVLTF. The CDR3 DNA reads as TGTGCCAGCAGTGACTCAGGGTCTGGGGCCAACGTCCTGACTTTC.

CDR3 bases: TGTGCCAGCAGCTGGGGCGGACTAGCGGGAGATGCCGGGGAGCTGTTTTTT. Its protein is CASSWGGLAGDAGELFF. The chain carries TRBV5-4 and TRBJ2-2; TRBD2 matches 13 bases. Trimming removed 3 bases from V and 6 bases from J; junction bases left unmatched: 8. CDR1 SGHNT and CDR2 YYREEE come from the germline V gene (reference sequence). This CDR3 spans 17 amino acids.

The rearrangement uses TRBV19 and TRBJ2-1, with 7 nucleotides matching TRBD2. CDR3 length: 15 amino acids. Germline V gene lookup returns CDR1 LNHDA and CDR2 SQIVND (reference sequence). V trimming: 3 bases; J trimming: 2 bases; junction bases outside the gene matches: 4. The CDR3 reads CASSMEGGAYNEQFF. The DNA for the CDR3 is TGTGCCAGTAGTATGGAGGGAGGGGCCTACAATGAGCAGTTCTTC.

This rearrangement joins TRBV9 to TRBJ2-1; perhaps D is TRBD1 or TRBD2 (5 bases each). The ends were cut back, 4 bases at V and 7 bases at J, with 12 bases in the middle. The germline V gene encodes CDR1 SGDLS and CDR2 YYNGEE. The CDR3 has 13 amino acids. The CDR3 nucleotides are TGTGCCAGCAGCCGGGACCGAAGGAATGAGCAGTTCTTC. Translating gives CASSRDRRNEQFF.

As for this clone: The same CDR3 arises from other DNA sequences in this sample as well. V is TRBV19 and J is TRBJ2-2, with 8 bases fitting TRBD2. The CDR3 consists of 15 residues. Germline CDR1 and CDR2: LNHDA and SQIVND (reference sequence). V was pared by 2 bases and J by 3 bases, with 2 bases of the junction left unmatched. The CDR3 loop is CASSILAGYTGELFF. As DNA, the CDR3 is TGTGCCAGTAGTATACTAGCGGGCTACACCGGGGAGCTGTTTTTT. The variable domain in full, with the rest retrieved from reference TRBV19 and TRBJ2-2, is DGGITQSPKYLFRKEGQNVTLSCEQNLNHDAMYWYRQDPGQGLRLIYYSQIVNDFQKGDIAEGYSVSREKKESFPLTVTSAQKNPTAFYLCASSILAGYTGELFFGEGSRLTVL.

CDR3 nucleotide sequence: TGTGCCAGCAGCCCCCGGGGGCGCGGCTACACCTTC. This sequence encodes CASSPRGRGYTF. The chain uses TRBV7-3 and TRBJ1-2; TRBD1 is a possible D gene (6 bases). The V and J ends lost 5 bases and 8 bases respectively, with 12 bases between them. The CDR3 runs 12 residues. CDR1 is SGHTA, CDR2 FQGTGA, per germline.

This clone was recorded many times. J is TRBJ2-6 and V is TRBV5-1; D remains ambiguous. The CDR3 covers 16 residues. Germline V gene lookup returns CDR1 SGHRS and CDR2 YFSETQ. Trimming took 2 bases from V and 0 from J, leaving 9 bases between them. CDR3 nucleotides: TGCGCCAGCAGCTTCGGCAGGTACTCTGGGGCCAACGTCCTGACTTTC. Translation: CASSFGRYSGANVLTF.

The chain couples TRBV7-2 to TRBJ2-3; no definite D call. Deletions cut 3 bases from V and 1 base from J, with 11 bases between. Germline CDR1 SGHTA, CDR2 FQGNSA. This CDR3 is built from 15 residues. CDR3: CASSFVATGTDTQYF. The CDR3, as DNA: TGTGCCAGCAGCTTTGTAGCTACAGGCACAGATACGCAGTATTTT.

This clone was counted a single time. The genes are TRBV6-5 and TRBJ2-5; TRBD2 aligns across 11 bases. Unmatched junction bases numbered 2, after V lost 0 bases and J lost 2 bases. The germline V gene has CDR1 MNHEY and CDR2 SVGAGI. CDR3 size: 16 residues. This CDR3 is CASSYSRLAGQETQYF. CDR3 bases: TGTGCCAGCAGTTACTCGAGACTAGCGGGGCAAGAGACCCAGTACTTC.

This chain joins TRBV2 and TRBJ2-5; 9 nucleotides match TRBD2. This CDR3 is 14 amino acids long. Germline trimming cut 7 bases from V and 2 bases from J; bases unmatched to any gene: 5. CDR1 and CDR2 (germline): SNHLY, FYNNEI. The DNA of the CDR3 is TGTGCCAGCAAGGGGCTAGCGGGGCAAGAGACCCAGTACTTC. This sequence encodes CASKGLAGQETQYF. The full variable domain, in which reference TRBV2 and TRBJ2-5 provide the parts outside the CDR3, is EPEVTQTPSHQVTQMGQEVILRCVPISNHLYFYWYRQILGQKVEFLVSFYNNEISEKSEIFDDQFSVERPDGSNFTLKIRSTKLEDSAMYFCASKGLAGQETQYFGPGTRLLVL.

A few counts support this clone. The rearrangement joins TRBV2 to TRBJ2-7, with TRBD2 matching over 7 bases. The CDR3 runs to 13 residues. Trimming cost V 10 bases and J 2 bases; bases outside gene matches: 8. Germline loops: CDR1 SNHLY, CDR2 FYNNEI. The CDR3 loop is CAIAGLSTYEQYF. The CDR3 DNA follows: TGTGCCATCGCGGGACTATCAACCTACGAGCAGTACTTC.

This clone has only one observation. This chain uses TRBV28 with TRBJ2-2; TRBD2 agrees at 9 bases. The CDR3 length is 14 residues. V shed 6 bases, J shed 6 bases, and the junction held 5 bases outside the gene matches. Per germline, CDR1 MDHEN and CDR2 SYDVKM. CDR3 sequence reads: CASRGGRASGELFF. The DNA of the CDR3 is TGTGCCAGCAGGGGCGGGAGGGCGTCCGGGGAGCTGTTTTTT.

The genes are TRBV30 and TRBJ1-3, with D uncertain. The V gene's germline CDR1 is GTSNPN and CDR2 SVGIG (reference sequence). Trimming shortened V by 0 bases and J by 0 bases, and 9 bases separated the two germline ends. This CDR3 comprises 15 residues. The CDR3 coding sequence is TGTGCCTGGAGTGTAGATCCGAACTCTGGAAACACCATATATTTT. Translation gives CAWSVDPNSGNTIYF.

The CDR3 reads CASSQDVGGGTEAFF. CDR3 nucleotide sequence: TGCGCCAGCAGCCAAGATGTTGGGGGGGGCACTGAAGCTTTCTTT. V gene TRBV4-1 combines with J gene TRBJ1-1, with D possibly TRBD1 on 5 matching bases. The CDR3 extends over 15 amino acids. The germline V and J ends were trimmed by 0 bases and 4 bases, with 12 bases remaining between them. Germline V gene sequence: CDR1 MGHRA, CDR2 YSYEKL.